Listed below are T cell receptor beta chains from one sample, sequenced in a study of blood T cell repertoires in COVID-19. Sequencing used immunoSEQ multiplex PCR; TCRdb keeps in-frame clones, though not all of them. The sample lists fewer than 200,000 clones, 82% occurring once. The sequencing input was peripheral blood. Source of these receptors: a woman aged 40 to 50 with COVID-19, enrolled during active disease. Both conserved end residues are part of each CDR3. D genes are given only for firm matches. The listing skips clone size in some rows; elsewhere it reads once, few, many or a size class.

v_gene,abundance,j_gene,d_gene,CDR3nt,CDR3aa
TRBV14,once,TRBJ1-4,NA,TGTGCCAGCAGCCGAAGGGGCGTCGGTGGTGAAAAACTGTTTTTT,CASSRRGVGGEKLFF
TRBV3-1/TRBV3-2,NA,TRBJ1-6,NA,TGTGCCAGCAGCCAAGGGGTTGGGGGCGCGTCACCCCTCCACTTT,CASSQGVGGASPLHF
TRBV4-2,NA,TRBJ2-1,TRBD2,TGTGCCAGCAGTCTAGCGGGAGAAGAGCAGTTCTTC,CASSLAGEEQFF
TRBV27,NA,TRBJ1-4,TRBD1,TGTGCCAGCAGCTCGGGACAGGGGAGGTTTTTTGGTGAAAAACTGTTTTTT,CASSSGQGRFFGEKLFF
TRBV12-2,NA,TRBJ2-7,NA,TGTGCAAGTCGCAACGAAGAGGGGCAGGGGGCCTACGAGCAGTACTTC,CASRNEEGQGAYEQYF
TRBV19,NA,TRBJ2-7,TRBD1,TGTGCCAGTAAGCCCGGACAGGGGGCGCAGGCCTACGAGCAGTACTTC,CASKPGQGAQAYEQYF
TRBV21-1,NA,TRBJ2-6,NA,TGTGCCAGCAGCAAGGGACAGGGGATAGCCAACGTCCTGACTTTC,CASSKGQGIANVLTF
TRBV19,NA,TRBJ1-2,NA,TGTGCCAGTAGGACCTATGCAGGGCATGGCTACACCTTC,CASRTYAGHGYTF
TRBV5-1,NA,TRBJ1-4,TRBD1,TGCGCCAGCAGCTCCAGGGGGCGTGACGAAAAACTGTTTTTT,CASSSRGRDEKLFF
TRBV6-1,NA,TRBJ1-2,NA,TGTGCCAGCAGTGAAGAACAGACCTATGGCTACACCTTC,CASSEEQTYGYTF
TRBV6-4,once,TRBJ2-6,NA,TGTGCCAGCAGCCCAGGGGCGGGCTCTGGGGCCAACGTCCTGACTTTC,CASSPGAGSGANVLTF
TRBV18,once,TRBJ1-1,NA,TGTGCCAGCTCACTTTCAGCGGGGAACACTGAAGCTTTCTTT,CASSLSAGNTEAFF
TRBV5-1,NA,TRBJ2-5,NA,TGCGCCAGCAGCTTGGGGGCAGGGCGAGAGACCCAGTACTTC,CASSLGAGRETQYF
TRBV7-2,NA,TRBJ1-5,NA,TGTGCCAGCAGTCCTCAGGGCCTGGATTTTAGCAATCAGCCCCAGCATTTT,CASSPQGLDFSNQPQHF
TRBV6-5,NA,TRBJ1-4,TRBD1,TGTGCCAGCAGAGGACAGGGCGGAAAACTGTTTTTT,CASRGQGGKLFF
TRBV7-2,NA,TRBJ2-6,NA,TGTGCCAGCAGCTTAATGTTATCCGGGGCCAACGTCCTGACTTTC,CASSLMLSGANVLTF
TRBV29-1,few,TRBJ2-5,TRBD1,TGCAGCGTAGGACAGGGAGTACAAGAGACCCAGTACTTC,CSVGQGVQETQYF
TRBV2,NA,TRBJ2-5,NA,TGTGCCAGCAGTGAAATAGGAGGATCTGGGACCCAGTACTTC,CASSEIGGSGTQYF
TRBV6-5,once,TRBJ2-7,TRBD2,TGTGCCAGCAGCATAATAGCGGGAGGAGGCGAGCAGTACTTC,CASSIIAGGGEQYF
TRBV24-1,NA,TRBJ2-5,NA,TGTGCCACCAGTCCAGGGGGGACTCAAGAGACCCAGTACTTC,CATSPGGTQETQYF
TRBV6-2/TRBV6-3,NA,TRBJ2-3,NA,TGTGCCAGCAGTTTTACGGGAGGCACAGATACGCAGTATTTT,CASSFTGGTDTQYF
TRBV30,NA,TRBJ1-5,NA,TGTGCCTGGGGTACAGGGAGCAATCAGCCCCAGCATTTT,CAWGTGSNQPQHF
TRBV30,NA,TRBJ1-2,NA,TGTGCCTGGAGTCCAGGAAGACAGGCCCTCTATGGCTACACCTTC,CAWSPGRQALYGYTF
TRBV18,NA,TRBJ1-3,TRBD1,TGTGCCACCTCCCCGGACAGGGGTGGAAACACCATATATTTT,CATSPDRGGNTIYF
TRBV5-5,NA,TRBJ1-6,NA,TGTGCCAGCAGCGCCAGGGAAATTAGGGACTCCTATAATTCACCCCTCCACTTT,CASSAREIRDSYNSPLHF
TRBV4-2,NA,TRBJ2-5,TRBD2,TGTGCCAGCAGCCCAGGACTAGCGGGAGCCGCAGAGACCCAGTACTTC,CASSPGLAGAAETQYF
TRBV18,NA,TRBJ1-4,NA,TGTGCCAGCTCACCGGGCCATGATTCTGAAAAACTGTTTTTT,CASSPGHDSEKLFF
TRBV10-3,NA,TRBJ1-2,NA,TGTGCCATCAGTGCCGTCATTCACGAGGGCTACACCTTC,CAISAVIHEGYTF
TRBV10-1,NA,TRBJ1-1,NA,TGCGCCAGCAGCATGTCCCAGGGTTCCGCTGAAGCTTTCTTT,CASSMSQGSAEAFF
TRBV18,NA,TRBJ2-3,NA,TGTGCCAGCTCATCCTACACAGATACGCAGTATTTT,CASSSYTDTQYF
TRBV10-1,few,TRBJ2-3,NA,TGCGCCAGCAGTGGACAGAGAACGGGCACAGATACGCAGTATTTT,CASSGQRTGTDTQYF
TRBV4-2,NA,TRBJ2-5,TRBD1,TGTGCCAGCAGCCAAGGACAGGGGTATGAGACCCAGTACTTC,CASSQGQGYETQYF
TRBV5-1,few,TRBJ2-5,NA,TGCGCCAGCAAAAACCCTGGGGGGTTGGAGACCCAGTACTTC,CASKNPGGLETQYF
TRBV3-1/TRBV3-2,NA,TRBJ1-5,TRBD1,TGTGCCAGCAGCCCACGACAGGGGATCAATCAGCCCCAGCATTTT,CASSPRQGINQPQHF
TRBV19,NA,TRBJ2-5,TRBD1,TGTGCCAGTAGTATAGACGGGGGACAGGGGATTGAGACCCAGTACTTC,CASSIDGGQGIETQYF
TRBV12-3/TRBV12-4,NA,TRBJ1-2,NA,TGTGCCAGCAGCCTACCGCATGGGGGCGGCTACACCTTC,CASSLPHGGGYTF
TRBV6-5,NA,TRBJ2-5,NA,TGTGCCAGCATCGAGTGGGGGCTTGGGACCCAGTACTTC,CASIEWGLGTQYF
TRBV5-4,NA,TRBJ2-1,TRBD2,TGTGCCAGCAGCTCTGGACTAGTTTCGAATGAGCAGTTCTTC,CASSSGLVSNEQFF
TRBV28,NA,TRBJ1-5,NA,TGTGCCAGCAGTGAGACAGTCTATAGCAATCAGCCCCAGCATTTT,CASSETVYSNQPQHF
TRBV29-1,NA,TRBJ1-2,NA,TGCAGCGTTGGTAAAGGGGTAAACGATGGCTACACCTTC,CSVGKGVNDGYTF
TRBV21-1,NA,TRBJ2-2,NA,TGTGCCAGCAGCAAAGTTGACCCCGGGACACCGGATTTCACCGCGGGCGGGGAGCTGTTTTTT,CASSKVDPGTPDFTAGGELFF
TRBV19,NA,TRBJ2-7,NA,TGTGCCAGTAGTATAATCCCCCAGGGTCTCCACGAGCAGTACTTC,CASSIIPQGLHEQYF
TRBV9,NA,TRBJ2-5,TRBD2,TGTGCCAGCCAGTTGGCGGGAGGATCGGGGGAGACCCAGTACTTC,CASQLAGGSGETQYF
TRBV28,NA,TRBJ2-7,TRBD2,TGTGCCAGCAGTCCCGGGACTAGCGGGATCTACGAGCAGTACTTC,CASSPGTSGIYEQYF
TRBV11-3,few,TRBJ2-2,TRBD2,TGTGCCAGCAGCTTAAGCGGGATGCAAACCGGGGAGCTGTTTTTT,CASSLSGMQTGELFF
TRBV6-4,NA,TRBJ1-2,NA,TGTGCCAGCAGTGTGGGGGGGCGCGGCTATGGCTACACCTTC,CASSVGGRGYGYTF
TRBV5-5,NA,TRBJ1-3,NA,TGTGCCAGCAGCTGGTCTCCGAGCTCTGGAAACACCATATATTTT,CASSWSPSSGNTIYF
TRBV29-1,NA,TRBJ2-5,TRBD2,TGCAGCGTCTTGGGACTAGCGGGGGCCCGGGGACTTCAAGAGACCCAGTACTTC,CSVLGLAGARGLQETQYF
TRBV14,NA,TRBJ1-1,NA,TGTGCCAGCAGCCCCTTAACAGGGATGGAAGCTTTCTTT,CASSPLTGMEAFF